There are a few counts of the clone carrying this TCR beta chain. From RNA transcripts, TCR beta CDR3 regions were amplified. The TCR CDR3 first-round RT-PCR relied on the HTBI primer set. Each CDR3 protein is one row after TCRdb ran MiXCR on the multiplex PCR reads. The sample contains 450,000 to 600,000 distinct CDR3 sequences, approximately 15% of which appear only once. The data stem from a study of T cells in Graves' hyperthyroidism and ophthalmopathy. Overall study: Sampling of peripheral blood happened at initial diagnosis, prior to any treatment.

J gave up 7 bases and V 5 bases, and 6 bases lay outside the gene matches. The CDR3 covers 14 residues. CDR1 and CDR2 (germline): SQVTM, ANQGSEA. The material sequenced was blood. The chain couples TRBV29-1 to TRBJ2-1; 12 bases match TRBD2. This TCR came from a woman aged 40 to 49 with Graves' hyperthyroidism. Here the CDR3 reads CSVLTSGRWNEQFF. DNA of the CDR3: TGCAGCGTTTTGACTAGCGGGAGATGGAATGAGCAGTTCTTC.